The 21 T cell receptor beta chains below come from one sample, sequenced in a study of T cell clonotyping in hematopoietic cell transplantation. Time point meaning: recipient sample about 28 days before transplant, after cytoreduction. Method: immunoSEQ multiplex PCR; TCRdb's copy keeps in-frame clones and lacks some. The data contain some 30,000 clones, about 74% of them singletons. Material: peripheral blood mononuclear cells, obtained before stem cell transplant. These TCRs come from a woman in her twenties or thirties with chronic myeloid leukemia. Some clones in this sample may be carry-over from other donors' samples.

The rearrangement uses TRBV30 and TRBJ1-3; D perhaps matches TRBD1 (6 bases). Trimming shortened V by 3 bases and J by 5 bases, and 17 bases separated the two germline ends. The CDR3 spans 15 residues. Germline CDR1 and CDR2: GTSNPN and SVGIG (reference sequence). The CDR3 DNA reads as TGTGCCTGGAGCCCCCCGGGGGGCGCAAGAAACACCATATATTTT. It translates to CAWSPPGGARNTIYF.

A remark on this clone: At one end the junction does not follow the germline gene, possibly because of a read error. The chain uses TRBV28 and TRBJ2-5; D perhaps matches TRBD1 (5 bases). CDR1 and CDR2 from the germline V gene are MDHEN and SYDVKM. This CDR3 has 12 residues. CDR3 nucleotide sequence: TGTGCCAGCAGTTACGCCGACAGACCCTTGAACTTC. The encoded protein is CASSYADRPLNF.

V and J are TRBV30 and TRBJ1-1; D remains ambiguous. V lost 4 bases to trimming and J lost 2 bases, with 14 bases between them. CDR1 and CDR2 (germline): GTSNPN, SVGIG (reference sequence). The CDR3 loop spans 14 amino acids. The CDR3: CAWIKTLDNTEAFF. The CDR3 DNA is TGTGCCTGGATTAAGACGCTCGATAACACTGAAGCTTTCTTT.

V is TRBV7-2 and J is TRBJ2-7, with TRBD2 matching 9 bases. The trim removed 1 base at V and 7 bases at J, leaving 8 bases unmatched. The CDR3 consists of 15 residues. Per the germline V gene, CDR1 is SGHTA and CDR2 is FQGNSA. Here the CDR3 reads CASSLEGGGAREQYF. The CDR3 DNA is TGTGCCAGCAGCTTAGAGGGCGGGGGGGCGCGTGAGCAGTACTTC.

The chain combines TRBV4-2 with TRBJ2-7; 9 bases align to TRBD1. Unmatched junction bases numbered 3, after V lost 5 bases and J lost 4 bases. The CDR3 loop spans 13 amino acids. Germline V gene data show CDR1 as LGHNA and CDR2 as YNFKEQ. CDR3: CASSSGTGYEQYF. CDR3 DNA sequence: TGTGCCAGCAGCTCCGGGACAGGGTACGAGCAGTACTTC.

V usage is TRBV5-1 and J usage is TRBJ2-2; 7 nucleotides line up with TRBD1. The CDR3 totals 15 residues. The V and J ends lost 6 bases and 1 base, in that order; junction bases with no gene match: 6. Germline CDR1 SGHRS, CDR2 YFSETQ. For the CDR3, the DNA is TGCGCCAGCAAAAACCGACAGGGGAACACCGGGGAGCTGTTTTTT. Its translation: CASKNRQGNTGELFF. The full variable domain, with the rest looked up from reference TRBV5-1 and TRBJ2-2, is KAGVTQTPRYLIKTRGQQVTLSCSPISGHRSVSWYQQTPGQGLQFLFEYFSETQRNKGNFPGRFSGRQFSNSRSEMNVSTLELGDSALYLCASKNRQGNTGELFFGEGSRLTVL.

The CDR3 region has the DNA TGTGCCTGTCACGCTCCGACAGGGTATAGCTCCTATAATTCACCCCTCCACTTT. This codes for CACHAPTGYSSYNSPLHF. The rearrangement joins TRBV30 to TRBJ1-6, with 7 bases identical to TRBD1. The germline V gene has CDR1 GTSNPN and CDR2 SVGIG (reference sequence). V lost 6 bases and J lost 0; bases outside the gene matches: 14. The CDR3 consists of 18 residues.

The genes are TRBV28 and TRBJ1-5; D ambiguous. The germline V and J ends were trimmed by 3 bases and 1 base, with 7 bases remaining between them. Germline V lookup: CDR1 MDHEN, CDR2 SYDVKM. CDR3 length equals 14 residues. The CDR3 nucleotides are TGTGCCAGCAGTTTCGTAGACAGCAATCAGCCCCAGCATTTT. This translates into CASSFVDSNQPQHF.

The chain has TRBV7-2 and TRBJ2-7; D perhaps matches TRBD2 (5 bases). V lost 0 bases to trimming and J lost 2 bases, with 5 bases between them. CDR1 SGHTA and CDR2 FQGNSA come from the germline V gene. The CDR3 loop spans 13 amino acids. The CDR3 coding sequence is TGTGCCAGCAGCTTAGCCGGGACCTACGAGCAGTACTTC. Translated: CASSLAGTYEQYF.

V gene TRBV27 combines with J gene TRBJ1-6; 7 bases match TRBD1. There are 15 residues in the CDR3. Germline V gene data show CDR1 as MNHEY and CDR2 as SMNVEV (reference sequence). Trimming took 5 bases from V and 5 from J; bases not matched to a gene: 6. Here the CDR3 reads CASSAAGTDNSPLHF. CDR3 in DNA: TGTGCCAGCAGTGCCGCGGGGACAGATAATTCACCCCTCCACTTT.

The chain recombines TRBV10-3 with TRBJ2-3; 9 bases align to TRBD2. Trimming took 8 bases from V and 2 from J; bases not matched to a gene: 5. The CDR3 totals 14 residues. Germline lookup yields CDR1 ENHRY and CDR2 SYGVKD. The CDR3 DNA reads as TGTGCCATCGGACTAGCGCCCGTCACAGATACGCAGTATTTT. It yields the protein CAIGLAPVTDTQYF.

V usage is TRBV7-2 and J usage is TRBJ2-5; 8 nucleotides agree with TRBD1. This CDR3 comprises 13 residues. The V segment lost 6 bases and the J segment 2 bases; nucleotides outside the gene matches: 2. Germline-derived CDR1 and CDR2 are SGHTA and FQGNSA. CDR3 sequence: CASRGTGQETQYF. The DNA of the CDR3 is TGTGCCAGCAGGGGGACAGGACAAGAGACCCAGTACTTC.

The CDR3 coding sequence is TGTGCCATCAGTGACGTAGCCAGGGGCTATGGCTACACCTTC. Protein sequence: CAISDVARGYGYTF. V gene TRBV10-3 combines with J gene TRBJ1-2; D possibly corresponds to TRBD1 (6 bases). Germline CDR1 and CDR2: ENHRY and SYGVKD. CDR3 length: 14 amino acids. V lost 3 bases, J lost 4 bases, and 12 bases lay in between.

The V gene is TRBV5-1, the J gene TRBJ1-1, with 8 bases fitting TRBD1. V lost 4 bases, J lost 4 bases, and 6 bases stayed unmatched. Germline lookup yields CDR1 SGHRS and CDR2 YFSETQ. The CDR3 spans 14 residues. DNA of the CDR3: TGCGCCAGCAGCGGACAGGGAGGGGGCACTGAAGCTTTCTTT. Translation gives CASSGQGGGTEAFF.

The V gene is TRBV4-3, the J gene TRBJ1-4; TRBD1 aligns across 11 bases. Trimming at V came to 3 bases and at J to 14 bases, leaving 14 bases not matched to a gene. The germline CDR1 and CDR2 sequences are LGHNA and YSLEER. This CDR3 region has 16 residues. For the CDR3, the DNA is TGCGCCAGCAGCCAGGTTCTTGGGACAGGGGGGGAAAGGCTGTTTTTT. The encoded protein is CASSQVLGTGGERLFF.

This chain joins TRBV7-9 and TRBJ2-3, with TRBD2 identical over 12 bases. The germline V gene encodes CDR1 SEHNR and CDR2 FQNEAQ (reference sequence). This CDR3 is built from 15 residues. The trim removed 4 bases at V and 6 bases at J, leaving 5 bases unmatched. CDR3 sequence reads: CASSSSGGATDTQYF. The CDR3 DNA reads TGTGCCAGCAGCTCTAGCGGGGGGGCCACTGATACGCAGTATTTT.

The rearrangement uses TRBV29-1 and TRBJ1-5; D is ambiguous. CDR1 and CDR2 (germline): SQVTM, ANQGSEA. V was clipped by 5 bases and J by 1 base, with 12 bases between them. CDR3 length equals 14 residues. CDR3 sequence: CSVIPWGSNQPQHF. The CDR3 DNA reads as TGCAGCGTTATTCCCTGGGGAAGCAATCAGCCCCAGCATTTT.

A few counts support this clone. The chain joins TRBV5-1 to TRBJ2-3, with D unclear. Germline CDR1 is SGHRS and CDR2 is YFSETQ. Deletions cut 8 bases from V and 4 bases from J, with 8 bases between. The length of the CDR3 is 11 residues. In DNA form, the CDR3 reads TGCGCCAGTAGCCAGGCAGATACGCAGTATTTT. Protein sequence: CASSQADTQYF.

This clone is a singleton in its sample. The chain couples TRBV5-6 to TRBJ1-2; D gene ambiguous. Germline values: CDR1 SGHDT, CDR2 YYEEEE. The CDR3 loop spans 14 amino acids. V was cut by 6 bases and J by 2 bases, with 14 bases left in between. The CDR3 is CASTQSNRNYGYTF. CDR3 in DNA: TGTGCCAGCACCCAATCCAACAGAAACTATGGCTACACCTTC.

The chain has TRBV12-5 and TRBJ2-5; 8 bases line up with TRBD2. Germline trimming cut 5 bases from V and 4 bases from J; bases unmatched to any gene: 6. Germline V gene sequence: CDR1 LGHNT, CDR2 FRNRAP. The CDR3 is 14 amino acids. For the CDR3, the DNA is TGTGCTAGTGGTCGGGGGGGCCGTGGAGAGACCCAGTACTTC. Translation: CASGRGGRGETQYF. Supplemented by reference TRBV12-5 and TRBJ2-5, the full variable domain reads DARVTQTPRHKVTEMGQEVTMRCQPILGHNTVFWYRQTMMQGLELLAYFRNRAPLDDSGMPKDRFSAEMPDATLATLKIQPSEPRDSAVYFCASGRGGRGETQYFGPGTRLLVL.

The chain joins TRBV6-5 to TRBJ1-2, with TRBD1 as a possible D gene (5 bases). Per the germline V gene, CDR1 is MNHEY and CDR2 is SVGAGI. Trimming pared 5 bases from V and 4 bases from J, leaving 11 bases between. The CDR3 extends over 13 amino acids. The CDR3 DNA reads TGTGCCAGCAGTGTCCGTGGGGCCTATGGCTACACCTTC. This codes for CASSVRGAYGYTF.